This is a list of T cell receptor beta chains from one sample in a study of CD8+CD57+ T cells in acquired aplastic anemia. TCRdb re-derived calls from the reads in MiXCR, one entry per CDR3 protein. The sample lists some 200,000 distinct CDR3 sequences; roughly 50% were seen once. Sequencing was done on a sample of sorted CD4+, CD8+, or CD8+CD57+ T cells (not recorded which) from PBMCs. The receptor source for this set is a human donor with aplastic anemia. Each CDR3 is given with its conserved first and last residue. Expanded clones get a size class; other rows say once, few or many, or leave the size out.

.,TRBV15,TRBJ2-6,CATKLGTGANVLTF
many,TRBV7-8,TRBJ1-5,CASSLVAGVSNQPQHF
.,TRBV20-1,TRBJ1-4,CSASALVNEKLFF
many,TRBV24-1,TRBJ2-5,CAIGQGETQYF
medium-sized,TRBV12-3/TRBV12-4,TRBJ1-6,CASSLVSPLHF
many,TRBV5-1,TRBJ1-4,CASSLSGQRNEKLFF
few,TRBV10-2,TRBJ1-1,CASHPTGRGIMNTEAFF
.,TRBV2,TRBJ2-1,CASSYPLVQEQFF
few,TRBV7-8,TRBJ2-7,CASSLERGAPYEQYF
.,TRBV5-4,TRBJ2-2,CASSLGGVGADTGELFF
.,TRBV2,TRBJ2-2,CASSVGREIGELFF
.,TRBV24-1,TRBJ2-7,CATSEGQGYEQYF
.,TRBV7-2,TRBJ2-7,CASSQSRTEQYF
many,TRBV5-1,TRBJ2-1,CASSLTSKYNEQFF
few,TRBV29-1,TRBJ2-7,CSVGGSRGQYF
many,TRBV19,TRBJ2-1,CASSAQGGFLNEQFF
many,TRBV6-1,TRBJ1-5,CASSTYTTGQPQHF
many,TRBV7-3,TRBJ1-6,CASSLGTDRVNSPLHF
.,TRBV12-5,TRBJ1-5,CASGITGWTQPQHF
.,TRBV7-9,TRBJ2-7,CASSFGDHEQYF
.,TRBV15,TRBJ1-1,CATSRGQYTEAFF
.,TRBV2,TRBJ2-1,CASSDWGVAYNEQFF
many,TRBV6-1,TRBJ2-4,CASNIGGREGGIQYF